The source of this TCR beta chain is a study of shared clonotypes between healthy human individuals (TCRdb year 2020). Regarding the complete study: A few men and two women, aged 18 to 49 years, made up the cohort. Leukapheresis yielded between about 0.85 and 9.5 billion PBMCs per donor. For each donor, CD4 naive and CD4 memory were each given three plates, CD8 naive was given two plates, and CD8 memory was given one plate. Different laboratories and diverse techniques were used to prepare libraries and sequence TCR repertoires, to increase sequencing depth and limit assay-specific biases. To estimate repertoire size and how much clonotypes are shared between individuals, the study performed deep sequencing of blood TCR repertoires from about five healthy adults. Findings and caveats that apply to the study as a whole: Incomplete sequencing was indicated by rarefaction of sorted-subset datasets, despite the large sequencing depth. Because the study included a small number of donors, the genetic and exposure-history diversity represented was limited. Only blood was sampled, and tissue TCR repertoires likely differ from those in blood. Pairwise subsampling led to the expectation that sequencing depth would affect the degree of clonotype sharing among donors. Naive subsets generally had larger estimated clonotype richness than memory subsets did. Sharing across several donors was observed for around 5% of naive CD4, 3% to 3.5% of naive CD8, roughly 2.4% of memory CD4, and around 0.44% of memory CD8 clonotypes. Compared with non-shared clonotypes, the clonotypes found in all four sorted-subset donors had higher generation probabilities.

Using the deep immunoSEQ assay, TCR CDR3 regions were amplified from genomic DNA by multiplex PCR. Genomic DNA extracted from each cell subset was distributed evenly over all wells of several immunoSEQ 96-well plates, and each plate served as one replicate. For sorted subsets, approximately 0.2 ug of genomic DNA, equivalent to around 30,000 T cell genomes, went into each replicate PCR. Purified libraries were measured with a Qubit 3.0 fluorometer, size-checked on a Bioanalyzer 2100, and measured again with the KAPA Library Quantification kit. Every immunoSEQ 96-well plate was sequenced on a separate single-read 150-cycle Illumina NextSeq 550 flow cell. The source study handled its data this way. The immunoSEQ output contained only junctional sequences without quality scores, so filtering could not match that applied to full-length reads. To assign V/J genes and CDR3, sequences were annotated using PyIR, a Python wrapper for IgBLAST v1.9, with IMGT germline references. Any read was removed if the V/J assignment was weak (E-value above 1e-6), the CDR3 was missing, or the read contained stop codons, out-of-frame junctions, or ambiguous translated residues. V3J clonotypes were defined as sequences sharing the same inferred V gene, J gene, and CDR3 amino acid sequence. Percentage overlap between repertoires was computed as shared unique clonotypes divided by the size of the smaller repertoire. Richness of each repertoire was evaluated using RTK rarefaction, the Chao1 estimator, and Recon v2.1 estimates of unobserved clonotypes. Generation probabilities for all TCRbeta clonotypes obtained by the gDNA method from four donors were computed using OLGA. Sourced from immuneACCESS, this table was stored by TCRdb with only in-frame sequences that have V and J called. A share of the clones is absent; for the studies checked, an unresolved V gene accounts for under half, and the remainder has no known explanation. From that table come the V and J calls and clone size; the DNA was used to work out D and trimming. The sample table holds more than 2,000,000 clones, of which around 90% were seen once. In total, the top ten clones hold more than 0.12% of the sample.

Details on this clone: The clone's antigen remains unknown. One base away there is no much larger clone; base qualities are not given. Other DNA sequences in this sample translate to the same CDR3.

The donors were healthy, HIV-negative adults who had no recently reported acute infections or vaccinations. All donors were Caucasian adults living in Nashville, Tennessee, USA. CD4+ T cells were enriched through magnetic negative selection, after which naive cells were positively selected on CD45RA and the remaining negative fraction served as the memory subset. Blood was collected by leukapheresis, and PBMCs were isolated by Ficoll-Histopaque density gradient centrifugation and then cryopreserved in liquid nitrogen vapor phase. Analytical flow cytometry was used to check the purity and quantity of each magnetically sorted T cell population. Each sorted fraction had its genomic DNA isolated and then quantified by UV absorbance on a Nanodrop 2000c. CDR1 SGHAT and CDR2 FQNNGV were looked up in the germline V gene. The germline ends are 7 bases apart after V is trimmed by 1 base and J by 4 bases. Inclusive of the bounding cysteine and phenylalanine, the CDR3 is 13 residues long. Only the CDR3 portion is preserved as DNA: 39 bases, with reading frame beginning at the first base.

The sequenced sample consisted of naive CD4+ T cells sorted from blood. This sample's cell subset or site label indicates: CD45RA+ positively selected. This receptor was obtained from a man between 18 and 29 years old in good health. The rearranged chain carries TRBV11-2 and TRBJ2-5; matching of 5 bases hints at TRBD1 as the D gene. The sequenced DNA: TGTGCCAGCAGCTTAGGGGGCCGAGAGACCCAGTACTTC. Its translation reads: CASSLGGRETQYF.